Below are 30 T cell receptor beta chains sequenced from a single sample in a study of glioma-infiltrating T cells after dendritic cell vaccination. Only in-frame clones appear in the TCRdb table, and some are missing; sequencing was by immunoSEQ multiplex PCR. The sample lists about 92,000 clones, just over 85% occurring once. The material was blood, obtained before dendritic cell vaccination. These receptors were collected from a human donor with glioblastoma.

The chain links TRBV6-5 to TRBJ2-3, with 9 bases matching TRBD2. Trimming at V came to 7 bases and at J to 2 bases, leaving 7 bases not matched to a gene. The CDR3 extends over 15 amino acids. CDR1 and CDR2 from the germline V gene are MNHEY and SVGAGI. CDR3 DNA: TGTGCCAGCACCGTCGCGGGGGGGCCCACAGATACGCAGTATTTT. This translates into CASTVAGGPTDTQYF.

The V and J genes are TRBV5-1 and TRBJ1-2, with 9 bases fitting TRBD1. V lost 0 bases, J lost 4 bases, and 10 bases stayed unmatched. Germline V gene sequence: CDR1 SGHRS, CDR2 YFSETQ. This CDR3 comprises 17 residues. CDR3 coding DNA: TGCGCCAGCAGCTTGGAGGCGATCCGGGACAGGGCCTATGGCTACACCTTC. It yields the protein CASSLEAIRDRAYGYTF.

The chain employs TRBV6-1 and TRBJ1-4, with no clear D. Looked up from germline, CDR1 is MNHNS and CDR2 is SASEGT. V lost 1 base and J 2 bases, leaving 8 bases between the germline ends. This CDR3 is 15 amino acids long. The CDR3, as DNA: TGTGCCAGCAGTGAAGGGATGGGCACTAATGAAAAACTGTTTTTT. It is translated as CASSEGMGTNEKLFF.

There are a few counts of this clone. CDR3 nucleotide sequence: TGTGCCAGTAGTAATTTAGGGGGCCGGGGCAATCAGCCCCAGCATTTT. Its protein is CASSNLGGRGNQPQHF. J is TRBJ1-5 and V is TRBV19, with 7 positions matching TRBD1. Germline values: CDR1 LNHDA, CDR2 SQIVND (reference sequence). The V gene end was trimmed by 4 bases and the J gene end by 2 bases; junction bases not matched to a gene: 8. The CDR3 spans 16 residues.

The chain is built from TRBV5-1 and TRBJ1-1; 7 nucleotides line up with TRBD1. Germline V gives CDR1 SGHRS, CDR2 YFSETQ. V lost 0 bases to trimming and J lost 5 bases; unmatched junction nucleotides: 4. The CDR3 totals 14 residues. The CDR3 sequence: CASSLEGAGTEAFF. The CDR3 bases are TGCGCCAGCAGCTTGGAGGGGGCTGGTACTGAAGCTTTCTTT.

The chain is built from TRBV19 and TRBJ1-2; D is undetermined. V dropped 3 bases and J dropped 2 bases, with 7 bases sitting between them. The CDR3 is made up of 13 amino acids. Germline V gene data show CDR1 as LNHDA and CDR2 as SQIVND (reference sequence). Here the CDR3 reads CASSISRNYGYTF. For the CDR3, the DNA is TGTGCCAGTAGTATCTCCCGGAACTATGGCTACACCTTC.

The rearrangement joins TRBV6-1 to TRBJ2-4; 7 bases agree with TRBD2. The CDR3 sequence is 15 residues long. With V trimmed by 3 bases and J by 1 base, 3 bases remained unmatched. CDR1 and CDR2 (germline): MNHNS, SASEGT. Written as DNA, the CDR3 is TGTGCCAGCAGTGATCGGGGGGAGGCCAAAAACATTCAGTACTTC. Translated, it gives CASSDRGEAKNIQYF.

This chain connects TRBV7-2 to TRBJ2-7, with 10 nucleotides matching TRBD1. Losses at the gene ends were 3 bases for V and 4 bases for J; bases not matched to a gene: 3. The V gene's germline CDR1 is SGHTA and CDR2 FQGNSA. The CDR3 covers 14 residues. For the CDR3, the DNA is TGTGCCAGCAGCTTTGACAGGGGGCTTTACGAGCAGTACTTC. This gives the protein CASSFDRGLYEQYF.

The rearrangement links TRBV25-1 to TRBJ1-6; TRBD1 matches at 9 bases. CDR3 size: 14 residues. The germline gives CDR1 MGHDK, CDR2 SYGVNS. Losses at the gene ends were 4 bases for V and 6 bases for J; bases not matched to a gene: 1. CDR3 nucleotides: TGTGCCAGCAGTGGGGACAGGGCTAATTCACCCCTCCACTTT. Its protein is CASSGDRANSPLHF.

This clone was observed a single time. The rearrangement links TRBV7-3 to TRBJ2-1; 8 bases match TRBD2. Germline V CDR1 and CDR2: SGHTA, FQGTGA. J gave up 3 bases and V 5 bases, and 6 bases lay outside the gene matches. This CDR3 contains 15 residues. CDR3 bases: TGTGCCAGCAGCCCCCAGAGCGGGAGCTACAATGAGCAGTTCTTC. Translated, it gives CASSPQSGSYNEQFF.

This clone was counted a single time. The V and J genes are TRBV29-1 and TRBJ2-2; D not certain. Germline CDR1 reads SQVTM; CDR2 reads ANQGSEA. CDR3 length: 12 residues. Trimming removed 5 bases from V and 4 bases from J, with 8 bases in between. CDR3 region: CSVSWSTGELFF. As DNA, the CDR3 is TGCAGCGTTTCCTGGAGCACCGGGGAGCTGTTTTTT.

The chain has TRBV29-1 and TRBJ2-7, with 11 bases that match TRBD2. Looked up from germline, CDR1 is SQVTM and CDR2 is ANQGSEA. J gave up 5 bases and V 5 bases, and 8 bases lay outside the gene matches. The length of the CDR3 is 14 residues. CDR3: CSVYSGRAVDEQYF. The CDR3 DNA reads as TGCAGCGTTTATAGCGGGAGGGCCGTAGACGAGCAGTACTTC.

The chain couples TRBV7-8 to TRBJ2-3, with 11 positions matching TRBD2. CDR3 length equals 15 residues. V lost 1 base, J lost 3 bases, and 0 bases stayed unmatched. Looked up from germline, CDR1 is SGHVS and CDR2 is FQNEAQ. The CDR3 here is CASSLGTSGTDTQYF. In nucleotides, the CDR3 is TGTGCCAGCAGCTTAGGGACTAGCGGGACAGATACGCAGTATTTT.

The V and J genes are TRBV7-9 and TRBJ1-6; D may be TRBD1 (6 bases). V was clipped by 4 bases and J by 4 bases, with 11 bases between them. Germline CDR1 SEHNR, CDR2 FQNEAQ (reference sequence). CDR3 length: 15 amino acids. The CDR3 is CASSSDRPYNSPLHF. The CDR3 DNA sequence: TGTGCCAGCAGCTCGGACAGACCATATAATTCACCCCTCCACTTT.

The rearrangement uses TRBV11-3 and TRBJ1-5; 9 positions agree with TRBD1. Germline values: CDR1 SGHNT, CDR2 YENEEA. V gave up 5 bases and J gave up 2 bases; unmatched junction bases: 13. The CDR3 is 18 amino acids. The CDR3 DNA is TGTGCCAGCAGCCGCGAAAAACGATACAGGGGGCGCAATCAGCCCCAGCATTTT. It specifies CASSREKRYRGRNQPQHF.

The genes are TRBV18 and TRBJ2-5; the match to TRBD2 covers 15 bases. The DNA end is a closer match to TRBJ2-7, so the J assignment may be wrong. Germline CDR1 reads KGHSH; CDR2 reads LQKENI. CDR3 length: 16 amino acids. The CDR3 loop is CASSPRGLAGGYEQYF. The DNA of the CDR3 is TGTGCCAGCTCACCACGGGGACTAGCGGGAGGATACGAGCAGTACTTC.

V and J are TRBV2 and TRBJ2-3; 9 bases line up with TRBD2. CDR3 size: 16 residues. Trimming removed 4 bases from V and 4 bases from J; junction bases left unmatched: 9. Germline assignment: CDR1 SNHLY and CDR2 FYNNEI. CDR3: CASSGLAGGPPDTQYF. The DNA of the CDR3 is TGTGCCAGCAGTGGGCTGGCGGGGGGGCCCCCAGATACGCAGTATTTT. Full variable domain (rest looked up from reference TRBV2 and TRBJ2-3): EPEVTQTPSHQVTQMGQEVILRCVPISNHLYFYWYRQILGQKVEFLVSFYNNEISEKSEIFDDQFSVERPDGSNFTLKIRSTKLEDSAMYFCASSGLAGGPPDTQYFGPGTRLTVL.

The chain recombines TRBV5-1 with TRBJ2-2, with 10 bases that match TRBD2. J was trimmed by 0 bases and V by 3 bases; bases with no gene match: 2. Germline CDR1 and CDR2: SGHRS and YFSETQ. This CDR3 has 16 amino acids. The CDR3 nucleotides read TGCGCCAGCAGCTGGACTAGCGGAGCGAACACCGGGGAGCTGTTTTTT. Encoded protein: CASSWTSGANTGELFF.

V usage is TRBV6-5 and J usage is TRBJ1-2; no clear D gene. CDR3 size: 12 residues. The V and J ends lost 8 bases and 1 base respectively, with 8 bases between them. In germline, CDR1 is MNHEY, CDR2 SVGAGI. In DNA, the CDR3 is TGTGCCAGCCGCGGAGTTAACTATGGCTACACCTTC. Translating gives CASRGVNYGYTF.

The chain carries TRBV5-1 and TRBJ2-5; 8 bases map to TRBD2. This CDR3 region has 18 residues. V shed 0 bases and J 1 base; nucleotides not matched to a gene: 11. Germline assignment: CDR1 SGHRS and CDR2 YFSETQ. CDR3 sequence: CASSLGGRAGGGQETQYF. The CDR3 DNA is TGCGCCAGCAGCTTGGGAGGGCGCGCCGGGGGGGGCCAAGAGACCCAGTACTTC.

The chain has TRBV7-3 and TRBJ1-1; D remains ambiguous. CDR3 length: 13 residues. V lost 5 bases, J lost 3 bases, and 10 bases lay in between. Germline V lookup: CDR1 SGHTA, CDR2 FQGTGA. CDR3 bases: TGTGCCAGCAGCCAGCGCCGGGACACTGAAGCTTTCTTT. This encodes CASSQRRDTEAFF.

V gene TRBV19 combines with J gene TRBJ2-7; TRBD1 matches 10 bases. The CDR3 is 14 residues long. The junction had 7 bases not matched to a gene; V was cut back by 5 bases and J by 6 bases. The germline V gene encodes CDR1 LNHDA and CDR2 SQIVND (reference sequence). This chain's CDR3 is CASSFPWTGGEQYF. DNA for the CDR3: TGTGCCAGTAGTTTTCCTTGGACAGGGGGCGAGCAGTACTTC.

V gene TRBV4-1 combines with J gene TRBJ1-2, with 9 bases identical to TRBD1. CDR1 is MGHRA and CDR2 is YSYEKL in the germline V gene. J gave up 5 bases and V 0 bases, and 7 bases lay outside the gene matches. The CDR3 has 16 residues. This chain's CDR3 is CASSQEGSGQGYGYTF. CDR3 coding DNA: TGCGCCAGCAGCCAAGAAGGGTCGGGACAGGGTTATGGCTACACCTTC.

The chain combines TRBV7-2 with TRBJ1-2, with a possible D match to TRBD1 (6 bases). The germline CDR1 and CDR2 sequences are SGHTA and FQGNSA. The CDR3 runs to 14 residues. Trimming left V 5 bases short and J 4 bases short, with 14 bases between. CDR3 DNA: TGTGCCAGCAGCCCGCGGACAGTCACCTATGGCTACACCTTC. Residues: CASSPRTVTYGYTF.

The chain employs TRBV5-4 and TRBJ1-1, with 7 positions matching TRBD1. Germline CDR1 is SGHNT and CDR2 is YYREEE (reference sequence). Unmatched junction bases numbered 6, after V lost 2 bases and J lost 5 bases. This CDR3 contains 14 residues. In DNA, the CDR3 is TGTGCCAGCAGCTTAGAGGGGGCTGGGACTGAAGCTTTCTTT. Encoded protein: CASSLEGAGTEAFF.

The chain links TRBV6-6 to TRBJ2-3; D not resolved. CDR3 length equals 14 residues. Trimming took off 0 bases at V and 2 bases at J, with 6 bases between the two ends. CDR1 and CDR2 from the germline V gene are MNHNY and SVGAGI (reference sequence). This CDR3 is CASSYSVATDTQYF. The CDR3 DNA is TGTGCCAGCAGTTACTCCGTGGCCACAGATACGCAGTATTTT.

V and J are TRBV5-1 and TRBJ1-4; TRBD1 might be the D (5 bases). Germline CDR1 reads SGHRS; CDR2 reads YFSETQ. The CDR3 runs to 19 residues. V was trimmed by 5 bases and J by 2 bases, leaving 25 bases between them. The CDR3 DNA sequence: TGCGCCAGCAGGCCAGACTGGGGGGGGATAGGTTCGACTAATGAAAAACTGTTTTTT. This codes for CASRPDWGGIGSTNEKLFF. The complete variable domain, with remaining parts taken from reference TRBV5-1 and TRBJ1-4, reads KAGVTQTPRYLIKTRGQQVTLSCSPISGHRSVSWYQQTPGQGLQFLFEYFSETQRNKGNFPGRFSGRQFSNSRSEMNVSTLELGDSALYLCASRPDWGGIGSTNEKLFFGSGTQLSVL.

The chain couples TRBV30 to TRBJ1-1; maybe TRBD1 (6 bases). The CDR3 spans 14 residues. V lost 3 bases to trimming and J lost 6 bases, with 17 bases between them. The germline V gene encodes CDR1 GTSNPN and CDR2 SVGIG (reference sequence). DNA of the CDR3: TGTGCCTGGAGGGGGGACATGCGGGGGCCTGAAGCTTTCTTT. Its protein product is CAWRGDMRGPEAFF.

The chain combines TRBV5-4 with TRBJ2-3; tentatively, D is TRBD2 (5 bases). CDR1 SGHNT and CDR2 YYREEE come from the germline V gene (reference sequence). The CDR3 contains 17 residues. Trimming took off 0 bases at V and 0 bases at J, with 14 bases between the two ends. The CDR3 protein is CASSLETGLTSTDTQYF. The CDR3 DNA sequence: TGTGCCAGCAGCTTGGAGACTGGACTCACTAGCACAGATACGCAGTATTTT.

The rearrangement joins TRBV9 to TRBJ2-3; 12 nucleotides align to TRBD2. The CDR3 sequence is 16 residues long. Germline V gene sequence: CDR1 SGDLS, CDR2 YYNGEE. The trim removed 3 bases at V and 4 bases at J, leaving 6 bases unmatched. The CDR3 reads CASSGLAGGPPDTQYF. CDR3 bases: TGTGCCAGCAGCGGGCTAGCGGGGGGGCCCCCAGATACGCAGTATTTT.